Listed below are T cell receptor beta chains from one sample, sequenced in a study of T cell changes during pregnancy in multiple sclerosis. Method: immunoSEQ multiplex PCR; TCRdb's copy keeps in-frame clones and lacks some. The data hold nearly 60,000 clones, with under 95% observed a single time. Material: CD4+ T cells from peripheral blood mononuclear cells, obtained after pregnancy. The receptor source for this set is a female donor in good health, enrolled as a control in a pregnancy study. Each CDR3 is given with its conserved first and last residue. D genes are given only for firm matches. The size field is filled for only some rows; it gives once, few, many or a size class.

clone_size: -; j_call: TRBJ2-2; d_call: -; v_call: TRBV14; cdr3_aa: CASSDRLPNTGELFF; cdr3_nt: TGTGCCAGCAGCGATCGCCTACCGAACACCGGGGAGCTGTTTTTT
clone_size: -; j_call: TRBJ2-1; d_call: -; v_call: TRBV11-3; cdr3_aa: CASSLTTGSYNEQFF; cdr3_nt: TGTGCCAGCAGCTTAACCACAGGGTCCTACAATGAGCAGTTCTTC
clone_size: -; j_call: TRBJ2-7; d_call: -; v_call: TRBV9; cdr3_aa: CASSVGGFLDSPSYEQYF; cdr3_nt: TGTGCCAGCAGCGTAGGGGGATTCTTGGACAGTCCCTCCTACGAGCAGTACTTC
clone_size: -; j_call: TRBJ1-2; d_call: TRBD1; v_call: TRBV7-3; cdr3_aa: CASSLGQGNYGYTF; cdr3_nt: TGTGCCAGCAGCTTGGGACAGGGGAACTATGGCTACACCTTC
clone_size: -; j_call: TRBJ2-1; d_call: -; v_call: TRBV29-1; cdr3_aa: CSVARGTYNEQFF; cdr3_nt: TGCAGCGTTGCAAGGGGTACCTACAATGAGCAGTTCTTC
clone_size: -; j_call: TRBJ1-2; d_call: -; v_call: TRBV4-2; cdr3_aa: CASSQVGGNYGYTF; cdr3_nt: TGTGCCAGCAGCCAAGTGGGGGGAAACTATGGCTACACCTTC
clone_size: -; j_call: TRBJ1-4; d_call: -; v_call: TRBV18; cdr3_aa: CASSRSGTNEKLFF; cdr3_nt: TGTGCCAGCTCACGATCAGGGACTAATGAAAAACTGTTTTTT
clone_size: -; j_call: TRBJ1-2; d_call: -; v_call: TRBV29-1; cdr3_aa: CSVGSLYGYTF; cdr3_nt: TGCAGCGTTGGTTCCCTCTATGGCTACACCTTC
clone_size: -; j_call: TRBJ1-5; d_call: TRBD1; v_call: TRBV23-1; cdr3_aa: CVWTGPNQPQHF; cdr3_nt: TGCGTTTGGACAGGGCCCAATCAGCCCCAGCATTTT
clone_size: once; j_call: TRBJ1-2; d_call: -; v_call: TRBV4-1; cdr3_aa: CASSQQGKGYGYTF; cdr3_nt: TGCGCCAGCAGCCAACAGGGTAAGGGCTATGGCTACACCTTC
clone_size: -; j_call: TRBJ1-1; d_call: TRBD1; v_call: TRBV5-6; cdr3_aa: CASSLPGTGAVAFF; cdr3_nt: TGTGCCAGCAGCCTGCCCGGGACAGGGGCTGTAGCTTTCTTT
clone_size: -; j_call: TRBJ1-5; d_call: TRBD1; v_call: TRBV2; cdr3_aa: CASRGDSPSNQPQHF; cdr3_nt: TGTGCCAGCAGGGGGGACAGCCCTAGCAATCAGCCCCAGCATTTT
clone_size: -; j_call: TRBJ1-2; d_call: -; v_call: TRBV30; cdr3_aa: CAWSVAGTRDGYTF; cdr3_nt: TGTGCCTGGAGTGTCGCCGGGACAAGAGATGGCTACACCTTC
clone_size: -; j_call: TRBJ2-7; d_call: TRBD1; v_call: TRBV5-4; cdr3_aa: CASSRPGQGSYEQYF; cdr3_nt: TGTGCCAGCAGCCGACCGGGACAGGGTTCCTACGAGCAGTACTTC
clone_size: -; j_call: TRBJ1-1; d_call: TRBD1; v_call: TRBV11-3; cdr3_aa: CASLHRGKNTEAFF; cdr3_nt: TGTGCCAGCTTACACAGGGGGAAAAACACTGAAGCTTTCTTT
clone_size: -; j_call: TRBJ2-3; d_call: -; v_call: TRBV12-5; cdr3_aa: CASGLGLSGSTDTQYF; cdr3_nt: TGTGCTAGTGGTTTGGGCCTTAGCGGAAGCACAGATACGCAGTATTTT
clone_size: -; j_call: TRBJ2-3; d_call: TRBD2; v_call: TRBV9; cdr3_aa: CASNRGGTDTQYF; cdr3_nt: TGTGCCAGCAACCGGGGGGGCACAGATACGCAGTATTTT
clone_size: -; j_call: TRBJ1-1; d_call: -; v_call: TRBV6-5; cdr3_aa: CASTRPGNTEAFF; cdr3_nt: TGTGCCAGCACCCGACCGGGAAACACTGAAGCTTTCTTT
clone_size: once; j_call: TRBJ2-3; d_call: -; v_call: TRBV27; cdr3_aa: CASSLGTGLSTDTQYF; cdr3_nt: TGTGCCAGCAGTTTAGGCACAGGTCTTAGCACAGATACGCAGTATTTT
clone_size: -; j_call: TRBJ2-7; d_call: -; v_call: TRBV11-2; cdr3_aa: CASSGSRGVGEQYF; cdr3_nt: TGTGCCAGCAGCGGATCCAGGGGAGTCGGCGAGCAGTACTTC
clone_size: -; j_call: TRBJ2-7; d_call: TRBD1; v_call: TRBV5-1; cdr3_aa: CASSRQGAIYEQYF; cdr3_nt: TGCGCCAGCAGCCGACAGGGGGCGATCTACGAGCAGTACTTC
clone_size: -; j_call: TRBJ1-6; d_call: -; v_call: TRBV9; cdr3_aa: CASSQGGPSETPLHF; cdr3_nt: TGTGCCAGCAGCCAAGGGGGACCCTCCGAGACACCCCTCCACTTT
clone_size: -; j_call: TRBJ1-6; d_call: -; v_call: TRBV6-1; cdr3_aa: CASRLGQLLSLHF; cdr3_nt: TGTGCCAGCAGACTGGGCCAGCTGCTTTCCCTCCACTTT
clone_size: -; j_call: TRBJ1-4; d_call: -; v_call: TRBV29-1; cdr3_aa: CSVERRGSEKLFF; cdr3_nt: TGCAGCGTTGAACGTAGGGGGAGTGAAAAACTGTTTTTT
clone_size: -; j_call: TRBJ2-2; d_call: -; v_call: TRBV27; cdr3_aa: CASTPLGRGDTGELFF; cdr3_nt: TGTGCCAGCACCCCACTCGGTCGGGGTGACACCGGGGAGCTGTTTTTT
clone_size: -; j_call: TRBJ1-1; d_call: -; v_call: TRBV5-6; cdr3_aa: CASYHTIQQGRKTEAFF; cdr3_nt: TGTGCCAGCTACCATACTATCCAACAGGGCCGGAAGACTGAAGCTTTCTTT
clone_size: -; j_call: TRBJ1-1; d_call: -; v_call: TRBV14; cdr3_aa: CASSLLLNTEAFF; cdr3_nt: TGTGCCAGCAGCTTACTTCTGAACACTGAAGCTTTCTTT
clone_size: -; j_call: TRBJ1-2; d_call: -; v_call: TRBV4-1; cdr3_aa: CASSQDRNQDYGYTF; cdr3_nt: TGCGCCAGCAGCCAAGATCGAAACCAGGACTATGGCTACACCTTC
clone_size: -; j_call: TRBJ1-1; d_call: TRBD1; v_call: TRBV4-2; cdr3_aa: CASSQDLGRGQTEAFF; cdr3_nt: TGTGCCAGCAGCCAAGATTTGGGCAGGGGGCAAACTGAAGCTTTCTTT
clone_size: -; j_call: TRBJ2-5; d_call: TRBD1; v_call: TRBV7-3; cdr3_aa: CASSPGTGGWETQYF; cdr3_nt: TGTGCCAGCAGCCCTGGGACAGGGGGCTGGGAGACCCAGTACTTC
clone_size: -; j_call: TRBJ1-2; d_call: TRBD1; v_call: TRBV11-2; cdr3_aa: CASSLHPPGQAIYGYTF; cdr3_nt: TGTGCCAGCAGCCTACACCCGCCGGGACAGGCAATCTATGGCTACACCTTC
clone_size: -; j_call: TRBJ1-5; d_call: TRBD1; v_call: TRBV10-2; cdr3_aa: CASSENPGGYQPQHF; cdr3_nt: TGCGCCAGCAGTGAGAATCCAGGGGGCTATCAGCCCCAGCATTTT
clone_size: -; j_call: TRBJ2-3; d_call: -; v_call: TRBV15; cdr3_aa: CATSRDLGAPDTQYF; cdr3_nt: TGTGCCACCAGCAGAGATCTTGGGGCACCAGATACGCAGTATTTT
clone_size: -; j_call: TRBJ1-5; d_call: TRBD1; v_call: TRBV6-6; cdr3_aa: CASSWDSYNQPQHF; cdr3_nt: TGTGCCAGCAGTTGGGACAGTTACAATCAGCCCCAGCATTTT
clone_size: -; j_call: TRBJ1-1; d_call: -; v_call: TRBV7-3; cdr3_aa: CASSPTGLNTEAFF; cdr3_nt: TGTGCCAGCAGCCCGACAGGACTGAACACTGAAGCTTTCTTT
clone_size: -; j_call: TRBJ2-4; d_call: TRBD1; v_call: TRBV5-1; cdr3_aa: CASSSTGTGAGENIQYF; cdr3_nt: TGCGCCAGCAGTTCCACCGGGACAGGGGCGGGCGAAAACATTCAGTACTTC
clone_size: -; j_call: TRBJ2-7; d_call: TRBD1; v_call: TRBV7-8; cdr3_aa: CASSWAQGPPAEQYF; cdr3_nt: TGTGCCAGCAGCTGGGCACAGGGGCCCCCGGCCGAGCAGTACTTC
clone_size: -; j_call: TRBJ2-6; d_call: TRBD1; v_call: TRBV5-4; cdr3_aa: CASSSGQNAPASGANVLTF; cdr3_nt: TGTGCCAGCAGCTCGGGACAGAACGCCCCTGCGTCTGGGGCCAACGTCCTGACTTTC
clone_size: once; j_call: TRBJ1-1; d_call: TRBD1; v_call: TRBV19; cdr3_aa: CASTGGRGTEAFF; cdr3_nt: TGTGCCAGCACAGGGGGCAGGGGCACTGAAGCTTTCTTT
clone_size: -; j_call: TRBJ2-7; d_call: -; v_call: TRBV11-1; cdr3_aa: CASSFVANSYEQYF; cdr3_nt: TGTGCCAGCAGCTTCGTAGCGAATTCCTACGAGCAGTACTTC
clone_size: -; j_call: TRBJ1-1; d_call: -; v_call: TRBV23-1; cdr3_aa: CASTQRRSTEAFF; cdr3_nt: TGCGCCAGCACACAACGGAGATCGACTGAAGCTTTCTTT
clone_size: -; j_call: TRBJ1-2; d_call: -; v_call: TRBV27; cdr3_aa: CASSSLNRAPGYGYTF; cdr3_nt: TGTGCCAGCAGTTCCCTGAACAGGGCTCCGGGCTATGGCTACACCTTC
clone_size: -; j_call: TRBJ1-4; d_call: TRBD1; v_call: TRBV7-2; cdr3_aa: CASSLVTGEDEKLFF; cdr3_nt: TGTGCCAGCAGCTTAGTTACAGGGGAAGATGAAAAACTGTTTTTT
clone_size: -; j_call: TRBJ2-2; d_call: -; v_call: TRBV2; cdr3_aa: CASSPGSTTTGELFF; cdr3_nt: TGTGCCAGCAGTCCGGGAAGTACAACCACCGGGGAGCTGTTTTTT
clone_size: once; j_call: TRBJ1-3; d_call: TRBD1; v_call: TRBV4-3; cdr3_aa: CASSQADRGTGNTIYF; cdr3_nt: TGCGCCAGCAGCCAGGCGGACAGGGGTACTGGAAACACCATATATTTT
clone_size: -; j_call: TRBJ2-2; d_call: TRBD1; v_call: TRBV10-3; cdr3_aa: CAISAGTGGNTGELFF; cdr3_nt: TGTGCCATCAGTGCGGGGACAGGGGGGAACACCGGGGAGCTGTTTTTT
clone_size: -; j_call: TRBJ2-6; d_call: TRBD1; v_call: TRBV4-2; cdr3_aa: CASSPDRESGANVLTF; cdr3_nt: TGTGCCAGCAGCCCTGACAGGGAGTCAGGGGCCAACGTCCTGACTTTC
clone_size: -; j_call: TRBJ1-1; d_call: -; v_call: TRBV14; cdr3_aa: CASSQDWGRANTEAFF; cdr3_nt: TGTGCCAGCAGCCAAGATTGGGGGCGGGCGAACACTGAAGCTTTCTTT
clone_size: -; j_call: TRBJ2-2; d_call: TRBD2; v_call: TRBV9; cdr3_aa: CASSPSLGLANTGELFF; cdr3_nt: TGTGCCAGCAGCCCCTCCCTGGGACTAGCGAACACCGGGGAGCTGTTTTTT
clone_size: -; j_call: TRBJ1-3; d_call: -; v_call: TRBV5-1; cdr3_aa: CASSLSAGTGNTIYF; cdr3_nt: TGCGCCAGCAGCTTGTCGGCAGGGACTGGAAACACCATATATTTT
clone_size: -; j_call: TRBJ2-3; d_call: TRBD2; v_call: TRBV20-1; cdr3_aa: CSALRGVQYF; cdr3_nt: TGCAGTGCCCTACGGGGGGTGCAGTATTTT
clone_size: once; j_call: TRBJ2-2; d_call: -; v_call: TRBV19; cdr3_aa: CASSIGGRGGELFF; cdr3_nt: TGTGCCAGTAGTATAGGGGGCCGCGGCGGGGAGCTGTTTTTT
clone_size: -; j_call: TRBJ1-2; d_call: -; v_call: TRBV5-5; cdr3_aa: CASSLDQGRNGYTF; cdr3_nt: TGTGCCAGCAGCTTGGATCAGGGGCGAAATGGCTACACCTTC
clone_size: -; j_call: TRBJ1-2; d_call: TRBD1; v_call: TRBV9; cdr3_aa: CASSVYGTGGSYGYTF; cdr3_nt: TGTGCCAGCAGCGTATATGGGACAGGGGGATCCTATGGCTACACCTTC
clone_size: -; j_call: TRBJ1-1; d_call: -; v_call: TRBV18; cdr3_aa: CASSPSHLSQGLTEAFF; cdr3_nt: TGTGCCAGCTCACCTTCCCATCTGAGTCAGGGGCTCACTGAAGCTTTCTTT
clone_size: -; j_call: TRBJ1-2; d_call: -; v_call: TRBV2; cdr3_aa: CASRPGGGNGYTF; cdr3_nt: TGTGCCAGCAGGCCGGGAGGAGGGAATGGCTACACCTTC
clone_size: -; j_call: TRBJ2-5; d_call: -; v_call: TRBV18; cdr3_aa: CASSQGLEETQYF; cdr3_nt: TGTGCCAGCTCTCAGGGGTTAGAAGAGACCCAGTACTTC
clone_size: few; j_call: TRBJ1-1; d_call: -; v_call: TRBV5-1; cdr3_aa: CASSPLVGYTEAFF; cdr3_nt: TGCGCCAGCAGCCCCCTAGTAGGATACACTGAAGCTTTCTTT
clone_size: -; j_call: TRBJ1-1; d_call: -; v_call: TRBV15; cdr3_aa: CATSTRQANTEAFF; cdr3_nt: TGTGCCACCAGCACCAGACAGGCGAACACTGAAGCTTTCTTT